This T cell receptor beta chain was captured by sequencing in a study of T-cell memory formation after mild COVID-19. The study, taken as a whole, reports: Clones contracting over day 15 to 85 were CD4/CD8 balanced, with later expanders leaning CD4+. Those CD4+ clones that contracted were mainly in CM and EM (CD8+ ones in EMRA).

The CDR3 is made up of 13 amino acids. Germline V gene data show CDR1 as DFQATT and CDR2 as SNEGSKA (reference sequence). V lost 2 bases and J 4 bases, leaving 9 bases between the germline ends. This clonotype was counted between two and nine times. As yet, its antigen is unknown. With constant-segment primers, 5'RACE yielded cDNA libraries of TCR alpha and TCR beta that carried sample barcodes and UMIs. Each CDR3 protein is one row after TCRdb ran MiXCR on the 5' RACE reads. Among 300,000 to 350,000 distinct CDR3 sequences listed, roughly a fifth were seen once. The chain recombines TRBV20-1 with TRBJ1-3; the D is unclear. Sequencing input: PBMCs or a T cell subset sorted from them (not recorded which). This clonotype originated in a man between 18 and 35 years old who had mild COVID-19 (a few samples of this study predate the infection). Cell type and time point are not known. The CDR3: CSARRGSGNTIYF. The CDR3, as DNA: TGCAGTGCTAGACGAGGGTCCGGAAACACCATATATTTT.